This T cell receptor beta chain was identified during a study of cytomegalovirus exposure and HLA in healthy donors. Assay used: immunoSEQ multiplex PCR; TCRdb lists only in-frame clones, some missing. The sample holds 250,000 to 300,000 clones, 65% to 90% seen once. The specimen sequenced was PBMCs. The sequence came from a woman aged 18-29 years in good health and CMV-seronegative.

The CDR3 DNA is TGTGCCAGCAGTTTATACGACAGGGGTTGGAATTCACCCCTCCACTTT. Protein sequence: CASSLYDRGWNSPLHF. This chain uses TRBV28 with TRBJ1-6; 8 positions match TRBD1. V shed 1 base and J 7 bases; nucleotides not matched to a gene: 6. Germline V gives CDR1 MDHEN, CDR2 SYDVKM. The CDR3 covers 16 residues.